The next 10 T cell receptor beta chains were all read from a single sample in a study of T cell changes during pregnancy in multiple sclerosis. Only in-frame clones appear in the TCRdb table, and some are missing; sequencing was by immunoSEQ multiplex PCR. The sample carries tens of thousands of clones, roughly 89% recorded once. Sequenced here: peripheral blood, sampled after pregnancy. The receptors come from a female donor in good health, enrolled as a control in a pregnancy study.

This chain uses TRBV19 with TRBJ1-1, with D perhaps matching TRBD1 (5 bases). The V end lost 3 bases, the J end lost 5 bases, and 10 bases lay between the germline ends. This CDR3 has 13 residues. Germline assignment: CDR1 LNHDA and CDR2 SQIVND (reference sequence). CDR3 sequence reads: CASSMKGRTEAFF. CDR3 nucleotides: TGTGCCAGTAGTATGAAGGGGAGGACTGAAGCTTTCTTT.

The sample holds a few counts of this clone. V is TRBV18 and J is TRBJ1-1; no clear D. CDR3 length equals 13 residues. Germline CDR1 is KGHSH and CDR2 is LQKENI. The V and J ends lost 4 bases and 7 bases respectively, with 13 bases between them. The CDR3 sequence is CASSRVLEDEAFF. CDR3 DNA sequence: TGTGCCAGCTCACGGGTACTTGAGGATGAAGCTTTCTTT.

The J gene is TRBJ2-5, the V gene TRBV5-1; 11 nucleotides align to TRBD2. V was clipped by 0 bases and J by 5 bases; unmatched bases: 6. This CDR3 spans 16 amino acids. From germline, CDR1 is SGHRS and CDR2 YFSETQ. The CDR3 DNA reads TGCGCCAGCAGCTTGGTCCTAGCGGGGGGAGGGGAGACCCAGTACTTC. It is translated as CASSLVLAGGGETQYF.

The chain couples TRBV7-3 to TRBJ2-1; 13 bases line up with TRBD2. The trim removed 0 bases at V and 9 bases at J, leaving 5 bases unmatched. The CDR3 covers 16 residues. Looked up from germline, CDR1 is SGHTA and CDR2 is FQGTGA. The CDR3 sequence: CASSLTPGLAGIEQFF. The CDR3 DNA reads TGTGCCAGCAGCTTAACGCCGGGACTAGCGGGGATTGAGCAGTTCTTC.

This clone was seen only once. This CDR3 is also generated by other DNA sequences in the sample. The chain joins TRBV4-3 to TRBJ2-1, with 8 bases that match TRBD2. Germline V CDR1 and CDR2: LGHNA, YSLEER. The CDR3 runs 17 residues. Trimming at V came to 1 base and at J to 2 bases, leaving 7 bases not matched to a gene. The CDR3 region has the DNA TGCGCCAGCAGCCAAGCCCTCAGCGGGGGCGCCTACAATGAGCAGTTCTTC. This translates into CASSQALSGGAYNEQFF.

The CDR3 spells CASSSGVTEQYF. The CDR3 DNA sequence: TGTGCCAGCAGCTCGGGGGTGACCGAGCAGTACTTC. The V and J genes are TRBV5-4 and TRBJ2-7, with a possible D match to TRBD2 (6 bases). This CDR3 contains 12 residues. Germline loops: CDR1 SGHNT, CDR2 YYREEE (reference sequence). Trimming removed 3 bases from V and 6 bases from J, with 10 bases in between.

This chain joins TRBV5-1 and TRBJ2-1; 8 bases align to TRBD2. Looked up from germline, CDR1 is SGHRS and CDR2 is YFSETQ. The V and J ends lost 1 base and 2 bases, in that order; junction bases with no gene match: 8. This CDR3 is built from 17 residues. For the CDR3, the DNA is TGCGCCAGCAGCTTGTGGTCGGAGCGGGGGCCCTACAATGAGCAGTTCTTC. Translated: CASSLWSERGPYNEQFF.

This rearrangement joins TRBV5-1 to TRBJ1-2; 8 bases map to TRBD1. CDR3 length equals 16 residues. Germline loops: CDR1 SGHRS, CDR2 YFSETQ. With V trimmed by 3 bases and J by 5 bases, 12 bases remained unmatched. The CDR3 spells CASSSATAGGLYGYTF. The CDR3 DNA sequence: TGCGCCAGCAGCTCGGCCACCGCAGGGGGCCTATATGGCTACACCTTC.

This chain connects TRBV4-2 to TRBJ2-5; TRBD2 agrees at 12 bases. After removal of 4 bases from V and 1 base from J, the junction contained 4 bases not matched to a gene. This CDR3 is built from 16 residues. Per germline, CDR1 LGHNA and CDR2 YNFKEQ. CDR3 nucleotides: TGTGCCAGCAGCCGGGGACTAGCGGGCCCCCAAGAGACCCAGTACTTC. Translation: CASSRGLAGPQETQYF.

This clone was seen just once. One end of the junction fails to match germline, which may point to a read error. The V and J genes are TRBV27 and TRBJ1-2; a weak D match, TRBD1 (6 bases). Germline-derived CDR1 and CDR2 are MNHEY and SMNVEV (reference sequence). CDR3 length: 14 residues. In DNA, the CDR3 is TGTGCCAGCAGTTCCGGACAGAGGAAGCCTGGCCACACCTTC. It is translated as CASSSGQRKPGHTF.